This T cell receptor beta chain was observed in a study of post-analysis software for immune sequencing data. Carried by the TCR beta cDNA libraries were unique molecular identifiers. TCRdb re-analysed the PCR reads in MiXCR, keeping a single row per CDR3 protein. The table lists about 810,000 distinct CDR3 sequences, roughly 50% of them singletons, with about 4.5% in the top ten. Of note for this clonotype: Its specificity is not known.

Study-wide results and limits: Comparison with controls showed significantly lower normalized Chao1 diversity in multiple sclerosis patients. With TRBV5-6, TRBV5-1 and TRBV20-1 included, five TRBV segments were more frequent in patients than in controls.

This CDR3 spans 14 amino acids. Deletions cut 6 bases from V and 0 bases from J, with 11 bases between. Germline V gene sequence: CDR1 SQVTM, CDR2 ANQGSEA. This chain connects TRBV29-1 to TRBJ1-4, with no clear D. Source material: blood. This TCR was sampled from a girl aged 5-17 years with multiple sclerosis. CDR3 amino acids: CSVAAGATNEKLFF. The CDR3 DNA reads as TGCAGCGTAGCCGCGGGAGCAACTAATGAAAAACTGTTTTTT.